These 23 T cell receptor beta chains were sequenced from one sample in a study of brain T cells in children with intractable seizures. Using immunoSEQ multiplex PCR, the repertoire was profiled, and TCRdb retains in-frame clones only, with some absent. The table has roughly 120,000 clones, approximately 94% seen once. Sequencing was performed on peripheral blood, taken at surgery. These receptor sequences come from a boy less than two years old with hemimegalencephaly and intractable seizures.

The rearrangement uses TRBV5-5 and TRBJ2-5; TRBD1 matches at 7 bases. The CDR3 is made up of 14 amino acids. V was clipped by 2 bases and J by 3 bases; unmatched bases: 4. Germline CDR1 SGHKS, CDR2 YYEKEE (reference sequence). The CDR3 DNA sequence: TGTGCCAGCAGCTTATGGGACAGCAAAGAGACCCAGTACTTC. Translated: CASSLWDSKETQYF.

In DNA form, the CDR3 reads TGTGCCAGCACCTCGTTAGCGGGAGTTCAAGAGACCCAGTACTTC. Translated, it gives CASTSLAGVQETQYF. The chain is built from TRBV7-9 and TRBJ2-5, with TRBD2 matching over 9 bases. Trimming took 7 bases from V and 2 from J; bases not matched to a gene: 8. This CDR3 has 15 amino acids. CDR1 and CDR2 from the germline V gene are SEHNR and FQNEAQ (reference sequence).

The chain carries TRBV5-1 and TRBJ2-2; a possible D gene is TRBD1 (6 bases). With 9 bases removed from V and 6 bases from J, the gap between germline ends came to 15 bases. There are 13 residues in the CDR3. CDR1 and CDR2 (germline): SGHRS, YFSETQ. CDR3 nucleotides: TGCGCCACCCGACAGGTTTCGGCCGGGGAGCTGTTTTTT. Translation gives CATRQVSAGELFF.

This chain uses TRBV6-4 with TRBJ2-1; D is unresolved. The CDR3 consists of 13 residues. Germline CDR1 and CDR2: MRHNA and SNTAGT. The germline V and J ends were trimmed by 0 bases and 4 bases, with 4 bases remaining between them. As DNA, the CDR3 is TGTGCCAGCAGTGACTCAGGGTACAATGAGCAGTTCTTC. Its protein is CASSDSGYNEQFF.

The gene calls are TRBV15 and TRBJ2-7; TRBD1 matches at 10 bases. The germline CDR1 and CDR2 sequences are LNHNV and YYDKDF (reference sequence). With 1 base clipped from V and 2 bases from J, the junction kept 5 bases outside the gene matches. CDR3 size: 16 residues. As DNA, the CDR3 is TGTGCCACCAGCAGAGGGGGACAGGGGTCTGCCTACGAGCAGTACTTC. Protein: CATSRGGQGSAYEQYF. Combining the CDR3 with reference TRBV15 and TRBJ2-7 gives the whole variable domain DAMVIQNPRYQVTQFGKPVTLSCSQTLNHNVMYWYQQKSSQAPKLLFHYYDKDFNNEADTPDNFQSRRPNTSFCFLDIRSPGLGDTAMYLCATSRGGQGSAYEQYFGPGTRLTVT.

This sequence joins TRBV15 and TRBJ2-3; TRBD2 matches 14 bases. CDR3 size: 18 residues. V dropped 1 base and J dropped 4; count of bases not matched to a gene: 7. In germline, CDR1 is LNHNV, CDR2 YYDKDF (reference sequence). CDR3 nucleotide sequence: TGTGCCACCAGCAGAGCCCAAGGGACTAGCGGGAGCGCAGATACGCAGTATTTT. Translation gives CATSRAQGTSGSADTQYF.

V and J are TRBV6-5 and TRBJ2-7; 9 bases agree with TRBD2. CDR1 MNHEY and CDR2 SVGAGI come from the germline V gene. The CDR3 contains 15 residues. The ends lost 5 bases at V and 2 bases at J; junction bases unmatched: 7. The CDR3 sequence is CASSTPGGRAYEQYF. In DNA, the CDR3 is TGTGCCAGCAGTACCCCTGGCGGGAGGGCCTACGAGCAGTACTTC.

Comment on this clone: A read error may account for a junction end that differs from germline. The chain combines TRBV6-1 with TRBJ1-1; 7 nucleotides agree with TRBD1. CDR3 length: 13 amino acids. Germline CDR1 reads MNHNS; CDR2 reads SASEGT. The CDR3 sequence: CASGDRVRTEAFF. The CDR3 bases are TGTGCCAGCGGTGACAGGGTTCGGACTGAAGCTTTCTTT.

There are a few counts of this clone. J is TRBJ1-6 and V is TRBV9; D gene unclear. Germline-derived CDR1 and CDR2 are SGDLS and YYNGEE. Trimming removed 4 bases from V and 5 bases from J, with 4 bases in between. The CDR3 is 12 amino acids. CDR3 region: CASSLDNSPLHF. For the CDR3, the DNA is TGTGCCAGCAGCCTGGATAATTCACCCCTCCACTTT.

This chain joins TRBV3-1 (or the pseudogene TRBV3-2) and TRBJ1-6; D call uncertain. The CDR3 covers 16 residues. Germline V lookup: CDR1 LGHDT, CDR2 YNNKEL (reference sequence). V was clipped by 2 bases and J by 9 bases, with 17 bases between them. CDR3 coding DNA: TGTGCCAGCAGCCAACTCTATCGGGGAACTGGTTCACCCCTCCACTTT. Translated, it gives CASSQLYRGTGSPLHF.

This chain uses TRBV9 with TRBJ1-5; no clear D gene. The CDR3 is 18 residues long. Per germline, CDR1 SGDLS and CDR2 YYNGEE. Trimming shortened V by 9 bases and J by 0 bases, and 25 bases separated the two germline ends. DNA for the CDR3: TGTGCCAACCTTTCGGGTTTCGGAGCTCTATATAGCAATCAGCCCCAGCATTTT. Translation gives CANLSGFGALYSNQPQHF.

The chain uses TRBV5-5 and TRBJ2-7, with TRBD2 matching over 14 bases. V trimming: 4 bases; J trimming: 2 bases; junction bases outside the gene matches: 11. The CDR3 contains 18 residues. Germline loops: CDR1 SGHKS, CDR2 YYEKEE (reference sequence). As DNA, the CDR3 is TGTGCCAGCAGCAGACTAGCGGGAGGGCCGTTGGTCACCTACGAGCAGTACTTC. As protein: CASSRLAGGPLVTYEQYF.

This rearrangement joins TRBV6-5 to TRBJ2-2; 7 bases align to TRBD2. The germline gives CDR1 MNHEY, CDR2 SVGAGI. Unmatched junction bases numbered 0, after V lost 8 bases and J lost 6 bases. The CDR3 is 11 residues long. The CDR3 DNA reads as TGTGCCAGCGGGAGGGCCGGGGAGCTGTTTTTT. Translated: CASGRAGELFF.

This chain links TRBV4-3 with TRBJ1-1; D unresolved. With 4 bases removed from V and 1 base from J, the gap between germline ends came to 10 bases. CDR1 and CDR2 (germline): LGHNA, YSLEER. This CDR3 has 14 amino acids. CDR3 DNA sequence: TGCGCCAGCAGCCGAAGTGGATGGAACACTGAAGCTTTCTTT. Residues: CASSRSGWNTEAFF.

The chain uses TRBV3-1 (or the pseudogene TRBV3-2) and TRBJ2-1, with D maybe TRBD2 (6 bases). The CDR3 sequence is 16 residues long. CDR1 and CDR2 (germline): LGHDT, YNNKEL (reference sequence). V lost 4 bases, J lost 10 bases, and 23 bases lay in between. In DNA form, the CDR3 reads TGTGCCAGCAGCCCGCTCCTCGCGGGGAGTTTGGGGGAGCAGTTCTTC. This gives the protein CASSPLLAGSLGEQFF.

This clone was detected a few times. The chain couples TRBV6-5 to TRBJ1-5; TRBD1 might be the D (5 bases). The CDR3 consists of 14 residues. In germline, CDR1 is MNHEY, CDR2 SVGAGI. V was cut by 5 bases and J by 5 bases, with 13 bases left in between. The DNA for the CDR3 is TGTGCCAGCAGTCCCCGGCAGGGCTATCAGCCCCAGCATTTT. Translation: CASSPRQGYQPQHF.

The gene calls are TRBV2 and TRBJ1-5; 7 bases align to TRBD1. The trim removed 4 bases at V and 1 base at J, leaving 7 bases unmatched. Germline loops: CDR1 SNHLY, CDR2 FYNNEI. CDR3 length: 16 residues. CDR3 residues: CASSGGGGASNQPQHF. The CDR3 coding sequence is TGTGCCAGCAGTGGGGGAGGGGGCGCGAGCAATCAGCCCCAGCATTTT.

The chain has TRBV3-1 (or the pseudogene TRBV3-2) and TRBJ2-1; the D is unclear. Per germline, CDR1 LGHDT and CDR2 YNNKEL (reference sequence). Trimming left V 3 bases short and J 7 bases short, with 10 bases between. The length of the CDR3 is 13 residues. This CDR3 reads CASSHLTPNEQFF. In nucleotides, the CDR3 is TGTGCCAGCAGCCACCTGACTCCAAATGAGCAGTTCTTC.

The chain employs TRBV5-6 and TRBJ2-7, with TRBD1 as a possible D gene (5 bases). Germline loops: CDR1 SGHDT, CDR2 YYEEEE. Trimming cost V 3 bases and J 5 bases, with 9 bases left between them. The CDR3 has 12 residues. The chain's CDR3 is CASSSWTNEQYF. CDR3 coding DNA: TGTGCCAGCAGCTCCTGGACAAACGAGCAGTACTTC.

The chain employs TRBV15 and TRBJ1-3; D ambiguous. This CDR3 is built from 16 residues. CDR1 is LNHNV and CDR2 is YYDKDF in the germline V gene (reference sequence). The ends were cut back, 3 bases at V and 1 base at J, with 13 bases in the middle. CDR3 loop: CATSRALLASGNTIYF. The DNA of the CDR3 is TGTGCCACCAGCAGGGCCCTCTTGGCATCTGGAAACACCATATATTTT.

The chain links TRBV6-5 to TRBJ2-1; D is possibly TRBD1 or TRBD2 (5 bases each). Germline loops: CDR1 MNHEY, CDR2 SVGAGI. Trimming stripped 1 base from V and 3 bases from J, with 13 bases between. CDR3 size: 16 residues. The CDR3 nucleotides read TGTGCCAGCAGTTACTACCGGGACGGGGACTACAATGAGCAGTTCTTC. This gives the protein CASSYYRDGDYNEQFF.

This chain links TRBV12-5 with TRBJ1-2; 8 bases are shared with TRBD1. J was trimmed by 8 bases and V by 5 bases; bases with no gene match: 13. Looked up from germline, CDR1 is LGHNT and CDR2 is FRNRAP. The CDR3 consists of 15 residues. The CDR3 DNA follows: TGTGCTAGTGGTGTCGACCAAACAGGGGGTCGAGGCTACACCTTC. Translating gives CASGVDQTGGRGYTF.

The CDR3 DNA follows: TGTGCCAGCAGTTTAGGGGGTAGCGGGAGGGTCCCCTACGAGCAGTACTTC. This sequence encodes CASSLGGSGRVPYEQYF. The gene calls are TRBV28 and TRBJ2-7; 11 positions agree with TRBD2. Germline trimming cut 2 bases from V and 2 bases from J; bases unmatched to any gene: 8. Germline CDR1 MDHEN, CDR2 SYDVKM. CDR3 length equals 17 residues.